These T cell receptor beta chains were read from a single sample in a study of vaccination and CD4 T cells after COVID-19. TCRdb used MiXCR to reprocess the PCR reads, holding one entry per CDR3 protein. The sample has approximately 5,100 distinct CDR3 sequences, around 82% seen once. Their antigens remain unidentified. Material: CD4+ T cells from blood, cultured in vitro. Source of these receptors: a human donor who had recovered from COVID-19. Each CDR3 is given with its conserved first and last residue. The D gene is left open where the match is weak. Clone sizes are given selectively: once, few, many, or a class where the clone is expanded.

cdr3_length: 13; clone_size: NA; d_call: NA; v_call: TRBV20-1; j_call: TRBJ2-7; cdr3_nt: TGCAGTGCTAGGAAGGTGCACTCCTACGAGCAGTACTTC; cdr3_aa: CSARKVHSYEQYF
cdr3_length: 14; clone_size: NA; d_call: NA; v_call: TRBV6-1; j_call: TRBJ2-7; cdr3_nt: TGTGCCAGCAAAAAGAGCAGGGTGCCCTACGAGCAGTACTTC; cdr3_aa: CASKKSRVPYEQYF
cdr3_length: 13; clone_size: NA; d_call: TRBD1; v_call: TRBV27; j_call: TRBJ2-5; cdr3_nt: TGTGCCAGCAGTTTAACCTACAGGGGGACCCAGTACTTC; cdr3_aa: CASSLTYRGTQYF
cdr3_length: 20; clone_size: NA; d_call: NA; v_call: TRBV5-6; j_call: TRBJ2-6; cdr3_nt: TGTGCCAGCAGCTTTGGGTCCCTTACAGGGCTGGTAGCTGGGGCCAACGTCCTGACTTTC; cdr3_aa: CASSFGSLTGLVAGANVLTF
cdr3_length: 14; clone_size: NA; d_call: NA; v_call: TRBV6-1; j_call: TRBJ1-6; cdr3_nt: TGTGCCAGTACTCGCGACCCCTATAATTCACCCCTCCACTTT; cdr3_aa: CASTRDPYNSPLHF
cdr3_length: 12; clone_size: NA; d_call: NA; v_call: TRBV7-2; j_call: TRBJ2-7; cdr3_nt: TGTGCCAGCAGCTCGGTCTCCTACGAGCAGTACTTC; cdr3_aa: CASSSVSYEQYF
cdr3_length: 16; clone_size: once; d_call: NA; v_call: TRBV27; j_call: TRBJ1-2; cdr3_nt: TGTGCCAGCAGTCCCACGGGACGGACACTTAACTATGGCTACACCTTC; cdr3_aa: CASSPTGRTLNYGYTF
cdr3_length: 15; clone_size: NA; d_call: NA; v_call: TRBV4-1; j_call: TRBJ2-5; cdr3_nt: TGCGCCAGCAGCCAAGACGGGCAGGGTGGGGAGACCCAGTACTTC; cdr3_aa: CASSQDGQGGETQYF
cdr3_length: 12; clone_size: NA; d_call: NA; v_call: TRBV2; j_call: TRBJ1-1; cdr3_nt: TGTGCCAGCAACCAAAGGGGGTCTGAAGCTTTCTTT; cdr3_aa: CASNQRGSEAFF
cdr3_length: 12; clone_size: NA; d_call: NA; v_call: TRBV7-2; j_call: TRBJ1-2; cdr3_nt: TGTGCCAGCAGCTTGGGGTACTATGGCTACACCTTC; cdr3_aa: CASSLGYYGYTF
cdr3_length: 14; clone_size: NA; d_call: NA; v_call: TRBV6-1; j_call: TRBJ1-6; cdr3_nt: TGTGCCAGCAGTGATCTTTCAGGGTTATCACCCCTCCACTTT; cdr3_aa: CASSDLSGLSPLHF
cdr3_length: 15; clone_size: NA; d_call: NA; v_call: TRBV7-2; j_call: TRBJ1-2; cdr3_nt: TGTGCCAGCAGCTATACCACAGGGTCGCTCTATGGCTACACCTTC; cdr3_aa: CASSYTTGSLYGYTF
cdr3_length: 13; clone_size: NA; d_call: NA; v_call: TRBV20-1; j_call: TRBJ2-5; cdr3_nt: TGCAGTGCTCTGGACTACCGCCAAGAGACCCAGTACTTC; cdr3_aa: CSALDYRQETQYF
cdr3_length: 15; clone_size: NA; d_call: TRBD1; v_call: TRBV6-1; j_call: TRBJ1-2; cdr3_nt: TGTGCCAGCAGTCGGGGAAGACAGGGGGACTATGGCTACACCTTC; cdr3_aa: CASSRGRQGDYGYTF
cdr3_length: 12; clone_size: NA; d_call: NA; v_call: TRBV20-1; j_call: TRBJ2-3; cdr3_nt: TGCAGTGCTCCCCGCGACCAGCGGGCGCAGTATTTT; cdr3_aa: CSAPRDQRAQYF
cdr3_length: 13; clone_size: NA; d_call: TRBD1; v_call: TRBV19; j_call: TRBJ1-5; cdr3_nt: TGTGCCAGTGGACAGGGGGAAAATCAGCCCCAGCATTTT; cdr3_aa: CASGQGENQPQHF
cdr3_length: 11; clone_size: NA; d_call: NA; v_call: TRBV6-1; j_call: TRBJ1-3; cdr3_nt: TGTGCCAGCAGTCTCTGGGACACCATATATTTT; cdr3_aa: CASSLWDTIYF
cdr3_length: 16; clone_size: NA; d_call: NA; v_call: TRBV6-5; j_call: TRBJ2-3; cdr3_nt: TGTGCCAGCAGTTACTCGGGCAGGGGTTGGGCAGATACGCAGTATTTT; cdr3_aa: CASSYSGRGWADTQYF
cdr3_length: 15; clone_size: large; d_call: NA; v_call: TRBV7-2; j_call: TRBJ1-1; cdr3_nt: TGTGCCAGCAGCTTAGGAGGACTCAACAGCGCTGAAGCTTTCTTT; cdr3_aa: CASSLGGLNSAEAFF
cdr3_length: 16; clone_size: NA; d_call: NA; v_call: TRBV6-1; j_call: TRBJ1-6; cdr3_nt: TGTGCCAGCAGTGCAAGGATGACTGGCTTGTTGTCACCCCTCCACTTT; cdr3_aa: CASSARMTGLLSPLHF
cdr3_length: 15; clone_size: NA; d_call: TRBD2; v_call: TRBV5-6; j_call: TRBJ2-7; cdr3_nt: TGTGCCAGCAGCTTACTAGCGGGAGTCCAATACGAGCAGTACTTC; cdr3_aa: CASSLLAGVQYEQYF
cdr3_length: 14; clone_size: few; d_call: NA; v_call: TRBV6-1; j_call: TRBJ1-5; cdr3_nt: TGTGCCAGCAGTGAACAGGGTGCAGGGCAGCCCCAGCATTTT; cdr3_aa: CASSEQGAGQPQHF
cdr3_length: 12; clone_size: NA; d_call: NA; v_call: TRBV6-1; j_call: TRBJ1-1; cdr3_nt: TGTGCCAGCAGTAGTGGGGTAACTGAAGCTTTCTTT; cdr3_aa: CASSSGVTEAFF
cdr3_length: 14; clone_size: NA; d_call: NA; v_call: TRBV7-6; j_call: TRBJ2-5; cdr3_nt: TGTGCCAGCAGCTTAGATGGGGGAAAGGAGACCCAGTACTTC; cdr3_aa: CASSLDGGKETQYF
cdr3_length: 12; clone_size: NA; d_call: NA; v_call: TRBV20-1; j_call: TRBJ2-7; cdr3_nt: TGCAGTGCTAGACCCGGCTTGGGCGAGCAGTACTTC; cdr3_aa: CSARPGLGEQYF
cdr3_length: 15; clone_size: NA; d_call: TRBD1; v_call: TRBV11-3; j_call: TRBJ1-6; cdr3_nt: TGTGCCAGCAGCTTTCTCGGGACAGGGTATTCACCCCTCCACTTT; cdr3_aa: CASSFLGTGYSPLHF
cdr3_length: 14; clone_size: once; d_call: TRBD1; v_call: TRBV7-9; j_call: TRBJ1-5; cdr3_nt: TGTGCCAGCAGCCTCGGGACAGGGGATCAGCCCCAGCATTTT; cdr3_aa: CASSLGTGDQPQHF
cdr3_length: 13; clone_size: NA; d_call: TRBD1; v_call: TRBV7-9; j_call: TRBJ1-6; cdr3_nt: TGTGCCAGCAGCGTGACAGGGGACGCACCCCTCCACTTT; cdr3_aa: CASSVTGDAPLHF
cdr3_length: 13; clone_size: NA; d_call: NA; v_call: TRBV7-2; j_call: TRBJ1-6; cdr3_nt: TGTGCCAGCAGCTCATCTAACGGTTCACCCCTCCACTTT; cdr3_aa: CASSSSNGSPLHF
cdr3_length: 13; clone_size: NA; d_call: NA; v_call: TRBV11-3; j_call: TRBJ2-5; cdr3_nt: TGTGCCAGCCGGCGGGATAGGGAAGATACCCAGTACTTC; cdr3_aa: CASRRDREDTQYF
cdr3_length: 13; clone_size: NA; d_call: NA; v_call: TRBV6-1; j_call: TRBJ2-5; cdr3_nt: TGTGCCAGCAGACCCGGTGGGGGCGAGACCCAGTACTTC; cdr3_aa: CASRPGGGETQYF
cdr3_length: 14; clone_size: NA; d_call: TRBD1; v_call: TRBV12-3/TRBV12-4; j_call: TRBJ1-1; cdr3_nt: TGTGCCAGCAGTTCCCAGGCAGGGGGCCCTGAAGCTTTCTTT; cdr3_aa: CASSSQAGGPEAFF
cdr3_length: 13; clone_size: medium-sized; d_call: NA; v_call: TRBV21-1; j_call: TRBJ1-2; cdr3_nt: TGTGCCAGCAGCAAACGGACAGGCTATGGCTACACCTTC; cdr3_aa: CASSKRTGYGYTF
cdr3_length: 14; clone_size: NA; d_call: NA; v_call: TRBV21-1; j_call: TRBJ1-1; cdr3_nt: TGTGCCAGCAGCAAAAACAGGGGCAACACTGAAGCTTTCTTT; cdr3_aa: CASSKNRGNTEAFF